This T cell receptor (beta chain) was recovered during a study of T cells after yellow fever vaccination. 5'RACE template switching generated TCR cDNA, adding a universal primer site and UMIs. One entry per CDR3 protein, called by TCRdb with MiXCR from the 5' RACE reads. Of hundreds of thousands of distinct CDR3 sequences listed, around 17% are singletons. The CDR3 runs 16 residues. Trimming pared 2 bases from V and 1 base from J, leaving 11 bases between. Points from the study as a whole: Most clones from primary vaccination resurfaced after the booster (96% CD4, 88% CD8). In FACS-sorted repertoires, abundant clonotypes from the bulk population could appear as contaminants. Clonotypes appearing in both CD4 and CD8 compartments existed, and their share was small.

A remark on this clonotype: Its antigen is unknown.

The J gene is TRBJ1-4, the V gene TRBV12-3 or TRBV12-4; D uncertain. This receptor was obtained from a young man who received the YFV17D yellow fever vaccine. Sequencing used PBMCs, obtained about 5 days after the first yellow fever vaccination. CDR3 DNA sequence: TGTGCCAGCAGTTTACCCGGACGGCAAACTAATGAAAAACTGTTTTTT. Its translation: CASSLPGRQTNEKLFF.